The text below deals with one T cell receptor beta chain. What it binds is unknown. The germline gene is not matched at one end of the junction; a read error may be the cause. This entry comes from a study of tumor and adjacent non-tumor tissue in lung cancer. Study findings and constraints: Shorter survival was associated with higher TCR diversity in tumors.

The template was RNA from unsorted bulk tissue. More than 3 cm separated this lung sample from the edge of the tumor. Germline CDR1 is SGHAT and CDR2 is FQNNGV. This CDR3 contains 16 residues. Three rounds of nested PCR, following a modified ARM-PCR protocol, produced the TCRbeta library. TCRdb itself ran the multiplex PCR reads through MiXCR, one entry per CDR3 protein. In the table there are about 90,000 distinct CDR3 sequences, around 76% of which are singletons. This clonotype was obtained from a woman aged 45-65 years with non-small cell lung cancer. V usage is TRBV11-2 and J usage is TRBJ2-3; D perhaps matches TRBD1 (7 bases). The sample was distant non-tumor lung tissue. This CDR3 reads CASSLSGQLATETQYF. The CDR3 region has the DNA TGTGCCAGCAGCTTGTCGGGACAGCTAGCGACAGAAACGCAGTATTTT.